These T cell receptor beta chains were read from a single sample in a study of blood T cell repertoires in COVID-19. Profiling relied on immunoSEQ multiplex PCR, and the TCRdb table lists in-frame clones only, not all of them. The sample consists of roughly 150,000 clones, about 86% of them appearing once. The sequenced sample consisted of peripheral blood. The source of these receptors is a woman older than 75 with acute or convalescent COVID-19. Both conserved end residues are part of each CDR3. Fields, in order: V gene, clone size, CDR3 length, J gene, CDR3 protein. Part of the rows lack a size; the others show once, few, many or a class for expanded clones.

V gene: TRBV6-4; clone size: .; CDR3 length: 15; J gene: TRBJ1-6; CDR3 protein: CASIPGEPYNSPLHF
V gene: TRBV5-8; clone size: .; CDR3 length: 15; J gene: TRBJ2-7; CDR3 protein: CASSLGLAGRIGQYF
V gene: TRBV7-2; clone size: .; CDR3 length: 16; J gene: TRBJ2-1; CDR3 protein: CASSLEGLTIYNEQFF
V gene: TRBV2; clone size: .; CDR3 length: 15; J gene: TRBJ1-6; CDR3 protein: CASSSGLGGNSPLHF
V gene: TRBV7-2; clone size: .; CDR3 length: 15; J gene: TRBJ2-1; CDR3 protein: CASSLDGGPFYEQFF
V gene: TRBV5-4; clone size: .; CDR3 length: 16; J gene: TRBJ2-7; CDR3 protein: CASSSRTDRGLYEQYF
V gene: TRBV4-3; clone size: .; CDR3 length: 14; J gene: TRBJ1-1; CDR3 protein: CASSQEDGGGEAFF
V gene: TRBV29-1; clone size: .; CDR3 length: 12; J gene: TRBJ1-2; CDR3 protein: CSVPSGAVGYTF
V gene: TRBV4-2; clone size: many; CDR3 length: 14; J gene: TRBJ2-5; CDR3 protein: CASSPLGKSETQYF
V gene: TRBV29-1; clone size: .; CDR3 length: 14; J gene: TRBJ2-7; CDR3 protein: CSVEDRGESYEQYF
V gene: TRBV6-5; clone size: once; CDR3 length: 14; J gene: TRBJ2-1; CDR3 protein: CALIRLAGINEQFF
V gene: TRBV5-1; clone size: .; CDR3 length: 17; J gene: TRBJ2-5; CDR3 protein: CASSAGQGLLRAETQYF
V gene: TRBV7-8; clone size: few; CDR3 length: 16; J gene: TRBJ2-2; CDR3 protein: CASSLVGGANTGELFF
V gene: TRBV20-1; clone size: .; CDR3 length: 12; J gene: TRBJ1-1; CDR3 protein: CSASGGTAEAFF
V gene: TRBV11-2; clone size: .; CDR3 length: 17; J gene: TRBJ1-1; CDR3 protein: CASSLLEGRRQNTEAFF
V gene: TRBV9; clone size: few; CDR3 length: 17; J gene: TRBJ2-4; CDR3 protein: CASSGTSGGAPQNIQYF
V gene: TRBV29-1; clone size: once; CDR3 length: 15; J gene: TRBJ2-3; CDR3 protein: CSVEDWGQSTDTQYF
V gene: TRBV2; clone size: few; CDR3 length: 12; J gene: TRBJ2-4; CDR3 protein: CASSGGTSGGYF
V gene: TRBV6-2/TRBV6-3; clone size: .; CDR3 length: 18; J gene: TRBJ1-5; CDR3 protein: CASSYVRGSVASNQPQHF
V gene: TRBV11-3; clone size: .; CDR3 length: 19; J gene: TRBJ1-1; CDR3 protein: CASSLLSRPTGKKNTEAFF
V gene: TRBV14; clone size: .; CDR3 length: 17; J gene: TRBJ2-2; CDR3 protein: CASSLKWDSGQTGELFF
V gene: TRBV5-1; clone size: .; CDR3 length: 14; J gene: TRBJ1-1; CDR3 protein: CASSKQSLNTEAFF
V gene: TRBV5-1; clone size: .; CDR3 length: 18; J gene: TRBJ2-7; CDR3 protein: CASSFVSFARQGAYEQYF
V gene: TRBV5-8; clone size: .; CDR3 length: 13; J gene: TRBJ1-1; CDR3 protein: CASSLVRGTEAFF
V gene: TRBV5-1; clone size: once; CDR3 length: 12; J gene: TRBJ2-1; CDR3 protein: CASSSRGNEQFF
V gene: TRBV19; clone size: .; CDR3 length: 18; J gene: TRBJ2-7; CDR3 protein: CASSIEWTSGWSSYEQYF
V gene: TRBV6-4; clone size: .; CDR3 length: 16; J gene: TRBJ2-1; CDR3 protein: CASSQSPRSSYNEQFF
V gene: TRBV9; clone size: .; CDR3 length: 13; J gene: TRBJ2-3; CDR3 protein: CASSLSPTDTQYF
V gene: TRBV7-9; clone size: few; CDR3 length: 13; J gene: TRBJ2-7; CDR3 protein: CASSPSFSYEQYF
V gene: TRBV11-3; clone size: .; CDR3 length: 16; J gene: TRBJ2-1; CDR3 protein: CASSLRRPGGNNEQFF
V gene: TRBV28; clone size: .; CDR3 length: 18; J gene: TRBJ1-6; CDR3 protein: CASSLPPDRGSYNSPLHF
V gene: TRBV6-6; clone size: .; CDR3 length: 14; J gene: TRBJ1-6; CDR3 protein: CASSYGQRNSPLHF
V gene: TRBV9; clone size: few; CDR3 length: 16; J gene: TRBJ2-7; CDR3 protein: CASSPDPSGSSYEQYF
V gene: TRBV2; clone size: .; CDR3 length: 16; J gene: TRBJ1-2; CDR3 protein: CASSESTDHFNYGYTF
V gene: TRBV19; clone size: .; CDR3 length: 16; J gene: TRBJ1-4; CDR3 protein: CASSPFPGLRNEKLFF
V gene: TRBV2; clone size: .; CDR3 length: 13; J gene: TRBJ2-7; CDR3 protein: CAGKGQGSYEQYF
V gene: TRBV18; clone size: .; CDR3 length: 15; J gene: TRBJ2-2; CDR3 protein: CASSSATGAPGELFF
V gene: TRBV5-6; clone size: .; CDR3 length: 16; J gene: TRBJ1-3; CDR3 protein: CASTLPAGTGGNTIYF
V gene: TRBV27; clone size: .; CDR3 length: 17; J gene: TRBJ2-3; CDR3 protein: CASSFRDRPPSTDTQYF
V gene: TRBV12-3/TRBV12-4; clone size: many; CDR3 length: 13; J gene: TRBJ2-1; CDR3 protein: CASSLVREGEQFF
V gene: TRBV28; clone size: .; CDR3 length: 16; J gene: TRBJ1-5; CDR3 protein: CASSFAPRRPGQPQHF
V gene: TRBV4-3; clone size: .; CDR3 length: 14; J gene: TRBJ2-7; CDR3 protein: CASSQEPGGYEQYF
V gene: TRBV12-3/TRBV12-4; clone size: .; CDR3 length: 13; J gene: TRBJ2-1; CDR3 protein: CASSNRRGGEQFF
V gene: TRBV24-1; clone size: .; CDR3 length: 15; J gene: TRBJ2-3; CDR3 protein: CATSDRGQGVNTQYF
V gene: TRBV7-6; clone size: .; CDR3 length: 19; J gene: TRBJ2-2; CDR3 protein: CATSTRLAGAALNTGELFF
V gene: TRBV5-1; clone size: .; CDR3 length: 13; J gene: TRBJ2-3; CDR3 protein: CASSETVSDTQYF
V gene: TRBV9; clone size: .; CDR3 length: 15; J gene: TRBJ1-2; CDR3 protein: CASSKEGQGASGYTF